The present T cell receptor beta chain was sequenced within a study of shared clonotypes between healthy human individuals. In the study overall: Sampling drew on donors who were a couple of women and three men aged 18 to 49.

There are 15 residues in the CDR3. Germline lookup yields CDR1 KGHSH and CDR2 LQKENI. V lost 4 bases, J lost 5 bases, and 17 bases lay in between. Data came from immunoSEQ multiplex PCR; TCRdb stores just in-frame clones and leaves some out. The sample carries 2 million to 3 million clones, approximately 93% recorded once. For this clone: The antigen is undetermined.

Regarding the study as a whole: It was only blood that was sampled, and tissue repertoires likely differ.

The V and J genes are TRBV18 and TRBJ2-5; D is perhaps TRBD2 (6 bases). The sample consisted of naive CD4+ T cells from PBMCs. Documented subset: CD45RA+ positively selected. This TCR was recovered from a young man in good health. Some clones in this sample may be carry-over from other donors' samples. The chain's CDR3 is CASSQSTLARETQYF. CDR3 in DNA: TGTGCCAGCTCACAATCGACACTAGCTCGGGAGACCCAGTACTTC.